The present TCR beta chain was sequenced within a study of long-term antiretroviral therapy in people with HIV. CDR3 length: 14 residues. Germline lookup yields CDR1 MNHNS and CDR2 SASEGT. V dropped 4 bases and J dropped 1 base, with 9 bases sitting between them. Whole-study findings and limits: Information on adherence to ART, viral resistance or therapy changes was unavailable. In samples taken after ART, diversity increased but remained below transplant donor control levels.

There were no participants with HIV treated outside the United States. Cryopreserved PBMC samples of roughly 0.9-10 million cells were used for DNA extraction. As for this clone: The antigen is unknown.

The run of the v3.0 immunoSEQ assay was at survey level. This table comes from immunoSEQ multiplex PCR, and its TCRdb copy is limited to in-frame clones, with some not included. The repertoire holds about 20,000 clones, with approximately 82% as singletons. The V gene is TRBV6-1, the J gene TRBJ2-3, with D possibly being TRBD2 (6 bases). The clonotype originates from a man aged 35 to 55 with HIV. The sequencing here drew on unsorted PBMCs, taken around 2.4 years after starting antiretroviral therapy. The CDR3 spells CASSAGERTDTQYF. The CDR3 coding sequence is TGTGCCAGCAGTGCGGGAGAGCGCACAGATACGCAGTATTTT.